The rows below give T cell receptor beta chains drawn from one sample of a study of blood T cell repertoires in COVID-19. Profiling relied on immunoSEQ multiplex PCR, and the TCRdb table lists in-frame clones only, not all of them. The table shows about 240,000 clones, with approximately 87% occurring only once. The sequenced material came from peripheral blood. These receptors were taken from a man between 60 and 75 years old with acute or convalescent COVID-19. Both conserved end residues are part of each CDR3. Fields, in order: J gene, clone size, D gene, V gene, CDR3 DNA, CDR3 protein. The D gene is left open where the match is weak. For some rows the clone size is stated as once, few or many, or as a class when expanded; others skip it.

TRBJ2-1	.	.	TRBV5-4	TGTGCCAGCAGCCTCCAGATAGGGACTGTGGGAGATGAGCAGTTCTTC	CASSLQIGTVGDEQFF
TRBJ2-5	.	.	TRBV12-3/TRBV12-4	TGTGCCAGCAGCCTGACAGTGAAAGAGACCCAGTACTTC	CASSLTVKETQYF
TRBJ2-4	.	TRBD1	TRBV19	TGTGCCAGTAGTATCATGGGACAGGGGACCAAAAACATTCAGTACTTC	CASSIMGQGTKNIQYF
TRBJ1-1	.	.	TRBV28	TGTGCCAGCAGTTCGCCTTGGACAGCTATGAACACTGAAGCTTTCTTT	CASSSPWTAMNTEAFF
TRBJ1-5	.	TRBD1	TRBV19	TGTGCCAGTAGTATAGGGGGGACAGGGAACTTCGCACCTGGGAGTGGAAGCAATCAGCCCCAGCATTTT	CASSIGGTGNFAPGSGSNQPQHF
TRBJ1-1	.	TRBD1	TRBV7-8	TGTGCCAGCAGCGCCCGGACAGGGTGGAACACTGAAGCTTTCTTT	CASSARTGWNTEAFF
TRBJ1-2	.	.	TRBV11-3	TGTGCCAGCAGCCTCGGGGGATCGGAGCGCTATGGCTACACCTTC	CASSLGGSERYGYTF
TRBJ2-1	.	.	TRBV4-3	TGCGCCAGCAGCCAAGATCACGGGAGAGCGTATGAGCAGTTCTTC	CASSQDHGRAYEQFF
TRBJ1-1	few	.	TRBV6-1	TGTGCCAGCAGTGAACAGGTATCCACTGAAGCTTTCTTT	CASSEQVSTEAFF
TRBJ2-7	.	.	TRBV27	TGTGCCAGCAGTTTGGAACAGCACTCCTACGAGCAGTACTTC	CASSLEQHSYEQYF
TRBJ1-1	.	.	TRBV10-3	TGTGCCACCGAGGAGACCCTGAACACTGAAGCTTTCTTT	CATEETLNTEAFF